This T cell receptor beta chain was sequenced for a study of radiation and T cells in renal cell carcinoma. Notes on the study in general: From baseline, blood top tumor clonotypes peaked at 2 weeks post-radiation.

Indicated time point: baseline pretreatment blood. The treatment here: 15 Gy SBRT to primary tumor, nephrectomy 4 weeks later. The patient's renal cell carcinoma had clear cell pathology. The V gene lost 1 base and the J gene lost 3 bases, with 13 bases spanning the gap. Germline CDR1 is MGHRA and CDR2 is YSYEKL. The CDR3 is 15 amino acids. The method was immunoSEQ multiplex PCR; TCRdb's version includes in-frame clones alone and lacks a portion of them. The table includes some 95,000 clones, around 88% detected once. This clone was picked up one time. Antigen unknown. The clonotype was recovered from a man between 50 and 59 years old with renal cell carcinoma. J is TRBJ2-7 and V is TRBV4-1, with a possible D match to TRBD1 (6 bases). Sequenced here: blood, sampled from a patient whose treatment included radiotherapy and nephrectomy. The CDR3 loop reads CASSQADRRGYEQYF. As DNA, the CDR3 is TGCGCCAGCAGCCAAGCGGACAGAAGGGGCTACGAGCAGTACTTC.